This T cell receptor (beta chain) originates from a study of cytomegalovirus exposure and HLA in healthy donors. General study findings and limits: In an earlier analysis, about 87% or about 30%: the productive usage of most TCR beta V segments.

The CDR3 is 12 amino acids. Trimming shortened V by 5 bases and J by 3 bases, and 7 bases separated the two germline ends. Germline lookup yields CDR1 SQVTM and CDR2 ANQGSEA. PCR involved 60 Vbeta and 13 Jbeta primers. Generated by immunoSEQ multiplex PCR, the TCRdb table keeps only in-frame clones and is missing some. This table has 130,000 or so clones, around 90% appearing once. Comments on this clone: Its specificity is not known.

The chain links TRBV29-1 to TRBJ2-2; TRBD2 might be the D (6 bases). Sequenced input: PBMCs. The receptor comes from a woman between 40 and 55 years old in good health and CMV-seronegative. The CDR3 sequence: CSVTGDTGELFF. CDR3 coding DNA: TGCAGCGTTACGGGGGACACCGGGGAGCTGTTTTTT.